The 17 T cell receptor beta chains below all came from one sample that was sequenced in a study of blood T cell repertoires in COVID-19 (dated by TCRdb to 2019 to 2021). Libraries came from the immunoSEQ multiplex PCR assay. This is the immuneACCESS table as TCRdb keeps it, with only in-frame sequences that have V and J called. A part of the clones is gone; compared with another copy, unresolved V genes explain less than half, and the rest is unexplained. In all, the sample holds some 94,000 clones, and about four fifths of those were seen once. Of the sample, 1.5% to 2.5% is held by the ten largest clones. Sequenced: peripheral blood. These receptors came from a man between 65 and 85 years old with active or convalescent COVID-19.

DNA for the CDR3: TGTGCCAGCAGACGACAGGGGGGTAGCACAGATACGCAGTATTTT. Translated: CASRRQGGSTDTQYF. The rearrangement joins TRBV6-5 to TRBJ2-3, with 9 nucleotides matching TRBD1. V dropped 6 bases and J dropped 0; count of bases not matched to a gene: 4. This CDR3 has 15 residues. In germline, CDR1 is MNHEY, CDR2 SVGAGI.

This rearrangement joins TRBV7-9 to TRBJ2-5; TRBD2 agrees at 8 bases. Losses at the gene ends were 5 bases for V and 4 bases for J; bases not matched to a gene: 9. The CDR3 runs 15 residues. The germline gives CDR1 SEHNR, CDR2 FQNEAQ (reference sequence). The CDR3 loop reads CASSPGGGIPETQYF. Here the CDR3 DNA reads TGTGCCAGCAGCCCGGGGGGGGGAATCCCAGAGACCCAGTACTTC.

This clone has ten or more counts. Other DNA sequences in this specimen translate into the identical CDR3. The rearrangement uses TRBV5-1 and TRBJ2-5, with D tentatively TRBD1 (5 bases). Germline CDR1 SGHRS, CDR2 YFSETQ. V was pared by 2 bases and J by 1 base, with 9 bases between. CDR3 length equals 14 residues. CDR3 DNA: TGCGCCAGCAGCTTAACGACAGCCCAAGAGACCCAGTACTTC. The encoded protein is CASSLTTAQETQYF.

The rearrangement uses TRBV3-1 (or the pseudogene TRBV3-2) and TRBJ1-3; D remains ambiguous. Trimming took off 7 bases at V and 2 bases at J, with 12 bases between the two ends. The length of the CDR3 is 14 residues. Germline V gene sequence: CDR1 LGHDT, CDR2 YNNKEL (reference sequence). The CDR3 sequence: CASTRQGAGNTIYF. For the CDR3, the DNA is TGTGCCAGCACCCGGCAAGGAGCTGGAAACACCATATATTTT.

This chain joins TRBV6-5 and TRBJ2-3; maybe TRBD1 (6 bases). CDR1 is MNHEY, CDR2 SVGAGI, per germline. CDR3 length equals 15 residues. V was clipped by 5 bases and J by 0 bases, with 12 bases between them. Here the CDR3 reads CASSQQGASTDTQYF. CDR3 DNA: TGTGCCAGCAGTCAACAGGGAGCTAGCACAGATACGCAGTATTTT.

This clone has only one observation. V gene TRBV2 combines with J gene TRBJ2-3, with TRBD1 matching over 11 bases. Germline V CDR1 and CDR2: SNHLY, FYNNEI. The CDR3 has 14 residues. Trimming at V came to 6 bases and at J to 8 bases, leaving 7 bases not matched to a gene. The CDR3 DNA sequence: TGTGCCAGCAGGCCGGACAGGGGGCCGGGTACGCAGTATTTT. Translated: CASRPDRGPGTQYF. Supplemented by reference TRBV2 and TRBJ2-3, the full variable domain reads EPEVTQTPSHQVTQMGQEVILRCVPISNHLYFYWYRQILGQKVEFLVSFYNNEISEKSEIFDDQFSVERPDGSNFTLKIRSTKLEDSAMYFCASRPDRGPGTQYFGPGTRLTVL.

Only a few counts were recorded for this clone. This chain joins TRBV7-2 and TRBJ1-5; TRBD1 is a possible D gene (5 bases). V was pared by 4 bases and J by 0 bases, with 7 bases between. Looked up from germline, CDR1 is SGHTA and CDR2 is FQGNSA. This CDR3 region has 14 residues. The CDR3, as DNA: TGTGCCAGCAGCTCGACAGATAGCAATCAGCCCCAGCATTTT. It encodes CASSSTDSNQPQHF.

V is TRBV7-2 and J is TRBJ1-1; 8 bases line up with TRBD1. CDR1 SGHTA and CDR2 FQGNSA come from the germline V gene. This CDR3 comprises 14 residues. With 7 bases clipped from V and 6 bases from J, the junction kept 10 bases outside the gene matches. In nucleotides, the CDR3 is TGTGCCAGCATTCCCGACAGGGGAAGAGCTGAAGCTTTCTTT. It specifies CASIPDRGRAEAFF.

V gene TRBV5-1 combines with J gene TRBJ2-1; D is possibly TRBD1 (5 bases). Trimming took off 1 base at V and 6 bases at J, with 17 bases between the two ends. Germline V gene lookup returns CDR1 SGHRS and CDR2 YFSETQ. This CDR3 contains 16 residues. The CDR3 sequence: CASSLLSRVILNEQFF. The CDR3 region has the DNA TGCGCCAGCAGCTTGCTGTCCAGGGTAATCCTCAATGAGCAGTTCTTC.

In its sample, this clone was seen once. The chain has TRBV3-1 (or the pseudogene TRBV3-2) and TRBJ2-7; 8 bases align to TRBD2. V was clipped by 7 bases and J by 0 bases; unmatched bases: 11. This CDR3 region has 16 residues. CDR1 and CDR2 from the germline V gene are LGHDT and YNNKEL (reference sequence). The CDR3 region is CASTPGGGYFSYEQYF. The CDR3, as DNA: TGTGCCAGCACCCCCGGGGGGGGTTACTTCTCCTACGAGCAGTACTTC.

The CDR3 DNA follows: TGTGCCAGCAGCTTAATACGGGAGTATGGGGAGCTGTTTTTT. Amino acids: CASSLIREYGELFF. This chain uses TRBV11-1 with TRBJ2-2; possibly TRBD2 for D (6 bases). V was cut by 2 bases and J by 8 bases, with 12 bases left in between. In germline, CDR1 is SGHAT, CDR2 FQDESV (reference sequence). The CDR3 covers 14 residues.

This chain connects TRBV21-1 to TRBJ2-2; the D call TRBD1 from the table was never checked on the DNA. TRBV21-1 is described as a pseudogene. The CDR3 loop spans 15 amino acids. CDR3 nucleotide sequence: TGTGCCAGCAGCCGAAAGGACAGGGCCACCGGGGAGCTGTTTTTT. This encodes CASSRKDRATGELFF.

This clone has only one observation. The chain carries TRBV5-1 and TRBJ1-2; D unresolved. The germline V gene has CDR1 SGHRS and CDR2 YFSETQ. This CDR3 spans 14 amino acids. V lost 0 bases and J 8 bases, leaving 14 bases between the germline ends. CDR3 loop: CASSLVQPEGGYTF. Written as DNA, the CDR3 is TGCGCCAGCAGCTTGGTACAACCAGAGGGAGGCTACACCTTC.

This chain links TRBV11-2 with TRBJ2-7; 7 bases map to TRBD1. The CDR3 covers 13 residues. Germline V gene lookup returns CDR1 SGHAT and CDR2 FQNNGV. Trimming took 7 bases from V and 4 from J; bases not matched to a gene: 7. The DNA for the CDR3 is TGTGCCAGCACCAGGGACAGCCTTTACGAGCAGTACTTC. Translated: CASTRDSLYEQYF.

The V call is TRBV30, the J call TRBJ2-3; 9 nucleotides match TRBD1. Germline V gene sequence: CDR1 GTSNPN, CDR2 SVGIG (reference sequence). This CDR3 has 16 amino acids. The V and J ends lost 1 base and 3 bases, in that order; junction bases with no gene match: 8. The CDR3 region has the DNA TGTGCCTGGAGTGGTGAGGAGACAGGGGGGACAGATACGCAGTATTTT. Amino acids: CAWSGEETGGTDTQYF.

The V call is TRBV5-1, the J call TRBJ1-1; D is unresolved. The length of the CDR3 is 13 residues. Germline CDR1 is SGHRS and CDR2 is YFSETQ. The germline V and J ends were trimmed by 0 bases and 1 base, with 4 bases remaining between them. The CDR3 sequence: CASSLGPNTEAFF. CDR3 DNA: TGCGCCAGCAGCTTGGGGCCGAACACTGAAGCTTTCTTT.

The V gene is TRBV4-1, the J gene TRBJ2-1, with 13 bases lining up with TRBD2. With 3 bases clipped from V and 8 bases from J, the junction kept 10 bases outside the gene matches. CDR3 length: 17 amino acids. Germline-derived CDR1 and CDR2 are MGHRA and YSYEKL. The CDR3 sequence: CASSHRTSGGAGDEQFF. CDR3 sequence (DNA): TGCGCCAGCAGCCATCGAACTAGCGGGGGGGCGGGCGATGAGCAGTTCTTC.